This section outlines one T cell receptor beta chain sequence together with its context. What it recognizes is unknown. This sample stems from a study of CXCR3-negative and CXCR3-positive naive CD8 T cells. Regarding the study as a whole: In both naive subsets diversity was comparably high, whereas memory CD8+ cells showed much lower diversity. For naive cells, CXCR3-negative and CXCR3-positive subsets had similar TRBV-TRBJ usage; for memory cells, usage differed. TRB CDR3s were more hydrophobic in CXCR3-positive than in CXCR3-negative naive cells.

All TRB cDNA libraries came from 5' RACE performed with UMI labels. Each CDR3 protein gets one entry in TCRdb, which reprocessed the 5' RACE reads and gives no DNA. This sample carries 150,000 to 180,000 distinct CDR3 sequences, with less than 0.55% going to the ten biggest clones. This CDR3 has 14 residues. CDR1 is MNHNY and CDR2 is SVGAGI in the germline V gene (reference sequence). The sorting of each CD8+ T cell subset was done in triplicate, at more than 250,000 cells each. This chain joins TRBV6-6 and TRBJ2-1. The clonotype comes from a human donor in good health. Some clones in this sample may be carry-over from other donors' samples. The sample consisted of naive CXCR3+ CD8+ T cells from blood. Noted subset: CD45RO-CCR7+CD27+CD95- naive CD8+ T cells expressing CXCR3 (TNR3+). The CDR3 spells CASSYSDPFNEQFF.